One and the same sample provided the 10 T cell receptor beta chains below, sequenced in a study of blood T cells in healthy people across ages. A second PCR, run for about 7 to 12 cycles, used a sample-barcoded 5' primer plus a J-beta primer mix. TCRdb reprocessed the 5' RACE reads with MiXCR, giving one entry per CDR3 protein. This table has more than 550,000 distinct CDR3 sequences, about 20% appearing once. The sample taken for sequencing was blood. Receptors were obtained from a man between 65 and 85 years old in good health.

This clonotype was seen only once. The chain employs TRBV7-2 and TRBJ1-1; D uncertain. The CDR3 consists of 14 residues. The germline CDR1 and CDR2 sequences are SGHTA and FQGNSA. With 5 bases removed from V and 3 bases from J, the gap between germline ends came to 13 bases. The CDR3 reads CASSQMFQYTEAFF. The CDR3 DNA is TGTGCCAGCAGCCAAATGTTCCAATACACTGAAGCTTTCTTT. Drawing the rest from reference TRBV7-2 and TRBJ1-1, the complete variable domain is GAGVSQSPSNKVTEKGKDVELRCDPISGHTALYWYRQSLGQGLEFLIYFQGNSAPDKSGLPSDRFSAERTGGSVSTLTIQRTQQEDSAVYLCASSQMFQYTEAFFGQGTRLTVV.

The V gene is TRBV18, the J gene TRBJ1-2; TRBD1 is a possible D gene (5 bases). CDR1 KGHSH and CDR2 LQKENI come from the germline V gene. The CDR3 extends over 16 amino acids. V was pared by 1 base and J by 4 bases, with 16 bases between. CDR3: CASSPLRTGTFYGYTF. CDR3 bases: TGTGCCAGCTCACCACTCAGAACCGGGACCTTCTATGGCTACACCTTC.

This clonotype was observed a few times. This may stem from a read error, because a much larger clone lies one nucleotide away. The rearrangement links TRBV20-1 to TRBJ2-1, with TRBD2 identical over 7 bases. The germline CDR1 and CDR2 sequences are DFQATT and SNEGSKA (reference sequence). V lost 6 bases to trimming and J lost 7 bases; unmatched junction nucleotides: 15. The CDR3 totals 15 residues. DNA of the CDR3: TGCAGTGCAACGAAGGTGACTAGCAGGATAAATGAGCAGTTCTTC. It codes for CSATKVTSRINEQFF.

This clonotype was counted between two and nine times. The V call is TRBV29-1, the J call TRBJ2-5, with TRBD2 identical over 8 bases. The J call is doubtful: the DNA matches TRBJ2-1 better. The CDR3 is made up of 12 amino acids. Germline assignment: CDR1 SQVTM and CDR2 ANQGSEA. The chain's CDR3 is CSVAAAGEEQFF. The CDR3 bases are TGCAGCGTTGCCGCAGCGGGAGAAGAGCAGTTCTTC.

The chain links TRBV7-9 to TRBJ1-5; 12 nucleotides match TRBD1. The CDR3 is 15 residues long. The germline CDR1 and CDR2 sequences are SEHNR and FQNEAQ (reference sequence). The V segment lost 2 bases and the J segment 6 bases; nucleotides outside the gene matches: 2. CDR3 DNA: TGTGCCAGCAGCTTACCGGGACAGGGGGCTCAGCCCCAGCATTTT. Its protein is CASSLPGQGAQPQHF.

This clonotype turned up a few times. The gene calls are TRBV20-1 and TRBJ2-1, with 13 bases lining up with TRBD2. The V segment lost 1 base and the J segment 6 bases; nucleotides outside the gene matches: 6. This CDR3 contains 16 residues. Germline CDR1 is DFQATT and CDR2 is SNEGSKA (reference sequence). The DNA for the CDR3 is TGCAGTGCTAGAGGTCCGGGACTAGCGGGACTCAATGAGCAGTTCTTC. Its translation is CSARGPGLAGLNEQFF.

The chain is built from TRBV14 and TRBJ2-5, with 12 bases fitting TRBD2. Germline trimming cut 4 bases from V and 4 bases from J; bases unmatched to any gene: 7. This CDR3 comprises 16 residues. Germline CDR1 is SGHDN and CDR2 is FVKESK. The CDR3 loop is CASSRRTSGIRETQYF. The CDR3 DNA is TGTGCCAGCAGCCGGAGGACTAGCGGGATACGAGAGACCCAGTACTTC.

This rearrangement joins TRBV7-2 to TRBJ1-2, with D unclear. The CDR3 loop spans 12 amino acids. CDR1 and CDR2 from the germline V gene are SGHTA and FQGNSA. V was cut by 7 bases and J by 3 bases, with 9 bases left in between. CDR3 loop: CASTRSHYGYTF. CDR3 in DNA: TGTGCCAGCACCCGCAGTCACTATGGCTACACCTTC.

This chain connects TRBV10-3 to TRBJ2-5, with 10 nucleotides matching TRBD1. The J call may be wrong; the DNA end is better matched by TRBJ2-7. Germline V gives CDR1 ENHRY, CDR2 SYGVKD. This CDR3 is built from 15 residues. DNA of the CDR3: TGTGCCATCAGTGTAGTGGGGACAGGGGCTGCCGAGCAGTACTTC. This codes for CAISVVGTGAAEQYF.

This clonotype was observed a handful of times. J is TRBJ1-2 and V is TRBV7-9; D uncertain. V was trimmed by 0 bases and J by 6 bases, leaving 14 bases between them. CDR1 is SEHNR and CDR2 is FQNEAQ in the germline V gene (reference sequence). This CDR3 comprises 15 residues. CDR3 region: CASSLAPGLPDGYTF. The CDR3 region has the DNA TGTGCCAGCAGCTTAGCGCCAGGACTACCCGATGGCTACACCTTC.